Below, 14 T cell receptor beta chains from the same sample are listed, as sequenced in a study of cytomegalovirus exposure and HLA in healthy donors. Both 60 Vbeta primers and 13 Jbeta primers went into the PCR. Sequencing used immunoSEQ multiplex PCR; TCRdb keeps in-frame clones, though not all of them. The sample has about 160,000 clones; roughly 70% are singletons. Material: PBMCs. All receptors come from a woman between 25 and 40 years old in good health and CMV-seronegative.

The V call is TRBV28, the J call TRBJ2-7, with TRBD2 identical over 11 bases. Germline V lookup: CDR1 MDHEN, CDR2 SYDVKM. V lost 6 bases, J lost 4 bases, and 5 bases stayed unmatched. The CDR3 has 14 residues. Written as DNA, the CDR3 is TGTGCCAGCAGGACTAGCGGGAATAGATACGAGCAGTACTTC. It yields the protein CASRTSGNRYEQYF.

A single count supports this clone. In nucleotides, the CDR3 is TGTGCCAGCAGCTTGGTGCGCCAGCGGAGACTAAATGAGCAGTTCTTC. Protein product: CASSLVRQRRLNEQFF. This sequence joins TRBV5-8 and TRBJ2-1; weak D call: TRBD2 (5 bases). This CDR3 comprises 16 residues. Per germline, CDR1 SGHTS and CDR2 YDEGEE. The germline V and J ends were trimmed by 0 bases and 7 bases, with 17 bases remaining between them.

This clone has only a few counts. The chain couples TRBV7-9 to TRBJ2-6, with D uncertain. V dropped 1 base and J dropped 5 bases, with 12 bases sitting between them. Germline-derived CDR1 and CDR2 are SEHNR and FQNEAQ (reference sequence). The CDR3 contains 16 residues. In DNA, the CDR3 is TGTGCCAGCAGCTTAGAGATGACTGCCTGGGCCAACGTCCTGACTTTC. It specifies CASSLEMTAWANVLTF.

The CDR3 coding sequence is TGTGCCAGCAGTTACAACGGGAGATCAGAGACCCAGTACTTC. Translating it yields CASSYNGRSETQYF. The chain employs TRBV6-6 and TRBJ2-5, with a weak D call TRBD2 (6 bases). The CDR3 contains 14 residues. CDR1 and CDR2 (germline): MNHNY, SVGAGI (reference sequence). Trimming pared 2 bases from V and 4 bases from J, leaving 11 bases between.

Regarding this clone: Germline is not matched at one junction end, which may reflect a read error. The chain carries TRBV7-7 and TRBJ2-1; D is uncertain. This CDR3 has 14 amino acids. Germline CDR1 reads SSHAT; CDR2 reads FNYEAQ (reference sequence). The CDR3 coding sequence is TGTGCTAGCAGCCCTCAGACGGCTGAGGCTGAGCAGTTCTTC. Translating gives CASSPQTAEAEQFF.

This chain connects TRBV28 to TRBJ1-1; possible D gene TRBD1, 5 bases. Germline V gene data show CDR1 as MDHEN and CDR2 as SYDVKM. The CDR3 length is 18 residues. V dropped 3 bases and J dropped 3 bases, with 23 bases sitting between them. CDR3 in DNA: TGTGCCAGCAGTTTCTCCGGGAAGGCGCGGGGAGGGGACACTGAAGCTTTCTTT. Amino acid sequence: CASSFSGKARGGDTEAFF.

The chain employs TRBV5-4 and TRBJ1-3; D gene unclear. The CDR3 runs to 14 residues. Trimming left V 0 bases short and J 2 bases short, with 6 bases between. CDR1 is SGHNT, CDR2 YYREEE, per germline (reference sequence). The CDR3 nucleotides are TGTGCCAGCAGCTTGGGGCAGGCTGGAAACACCATATATTTT. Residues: CASSLGQAGNTIYF.

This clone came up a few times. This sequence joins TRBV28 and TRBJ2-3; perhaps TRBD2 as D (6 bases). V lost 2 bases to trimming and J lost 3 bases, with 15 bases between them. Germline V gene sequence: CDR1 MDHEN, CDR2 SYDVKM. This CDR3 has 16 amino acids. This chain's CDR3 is CASSLLFRRETDTQYF. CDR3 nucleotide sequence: TGTGCCAGCAGTTTACTCTTCCGGCGGGAAACAGATACGCAGTATTTT.

The CDR3 sequence is CASSPGQGRFYGYTF. The CDR3 DNA reads as TGTGCCAGCAGCCCCGGACAGGGAAGGTTCTATGGCTACACCTTC. The chain employs TRBV28 and TRBJ1-2, with 8 positions matching TRBD1. This CDR3 has 15 amino acids. J gave up 4 bases and V 6 bases, and 10 bases lay outside the gene matches. Per the germline V gene, CDR1 is MDHEN and CDR2 is SYDVKM.

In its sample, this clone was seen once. The CDR3 is CASSSSWGRGRDTQYF. CDR3 bases: TGTGCCAGCAGTTCGTCTTGGGGCCGGGGGAGGGATACGCAGTATTTT. The rearrangement uses TRBV28 and TRBJ2-3; TRBD2 might be the D (6 bases). V was trimmed by 4 bases and J by 6 bases, leaving 20 bases between them. The germline CDR1 and CDR2 sequences are MDHEN and SYDVKM. This CDR3 comprises 16 residues.

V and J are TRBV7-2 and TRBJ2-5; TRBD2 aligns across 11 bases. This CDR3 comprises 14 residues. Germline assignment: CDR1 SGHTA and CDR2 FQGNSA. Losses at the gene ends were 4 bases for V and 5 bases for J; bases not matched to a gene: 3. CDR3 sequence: CASSSLAGGETQYF. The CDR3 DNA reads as TGTGCCAGCAGCTCGCTAGCGGGAGGTGAGACCCAGTACTTC. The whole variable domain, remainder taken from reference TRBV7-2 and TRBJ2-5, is GAGVSQSPSNKVTEKGKDVELRCDPISGHTALYWYRQSLGQGLEFLIYFQGNSAPDKSGLPSDRFSAERTGGSVSTLTIQRTQQEDSAVYLCASSSLAGGETQYFGPGTRLLVL.

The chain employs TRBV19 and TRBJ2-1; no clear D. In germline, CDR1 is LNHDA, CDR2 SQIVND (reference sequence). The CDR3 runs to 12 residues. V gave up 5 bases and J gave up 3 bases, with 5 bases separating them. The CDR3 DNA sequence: TGTGCCAGTAGTCTCTACTACAATGAGCAGTTCTTC. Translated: CASSLYYNEQFF.

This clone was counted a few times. Written as DNA, the CDR3 is TGTGCCAGCCATAGTAGGGGAATGGCCAATGAGCAGTTCTTC. Its protein is CASHSRGMANEQFF. The chain joins TRBV13 to TRBJ2-1; D may be TRBD1 (5 bases). Deletions cut 8 bases from V and 6 bases from J, with 17 bases between. The CDR3 has 14 amino acids. Germline assignment: CDR1 PRHDT and CDR2 FYEKMQ (reference sequence).

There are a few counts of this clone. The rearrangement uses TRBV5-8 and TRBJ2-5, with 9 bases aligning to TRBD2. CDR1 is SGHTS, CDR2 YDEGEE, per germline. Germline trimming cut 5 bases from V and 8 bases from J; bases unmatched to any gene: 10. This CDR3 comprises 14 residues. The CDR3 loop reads CASSFLAGDGTQYF. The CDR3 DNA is TGTGCCAGCAGTTTCTTAGCGGGAGATGGAACCCAGTACTTC.